The source of this T cell receptor beta chain is a study of T-cell memory formation after mild COVID-19 (dated by TCRdb to 2020 to 2023). Concerning the study at large: TCR sequence clusters from the two donors were largely donor specific. Two young, previously healthy adult volunteers, one female and one male, were included in the cohort. In a couple of donors, T-cell clones that expanded and contracted after mild COVID-19 were tracked by sequencing TCRalpha and TCRbeta repertoires over time. Paper-wide results and their limitations: Contracting CD4+ clones were found mainly in CM and EM memory subsets, while CD8+ clones were enriched in EMRA. Only two mild cases were covered by the study, and larger cohorts that include severe cases with pre-infection samples were considered necessary. Whether the second-wave clones peaking on day 37 were SARS-CoV-2 specific was not confirmed. Some responding clones were detected in pre-infection memory, suggesting pre-existing cross-reactive memory T cells joined the SARS-CoV-2 response. Clones contracting from day 15 to 85 had balanced CD4/CD8 phenotypes, while a second wave expanding from day 15 to 37 was biased towards CD4+.

This clonotype was seen at least ten times. Its recognized antigen is unknown. No base-level quality is on record; no much larger clone is a single base apart. Ficoll-Paque density gradient centrifugation was the method used to isolate PBMCs. The listed sequencing device is Illumina NovaSeq 6000. TCRalpha and TCRbeta cDNA libraries were constructed by 5'RACE with constant-segment primers, with sample barcodes and unique molecular identifiers being introduced. Trizol reagent was used to extract RNA from every sample. Amplification of the libraries took two PCR steps, and the second step added a second sample barcode plus Illumina TruSeq adapters. Libraries were sequenced on an Illumina NovaSeq with 2 x 150 bp paired-end reads. Per the authors' processing: The reads were demultiplexed and collapsed into UMI-guided consensus sequences using migec v1.2.7. Using mixcr v2.1.11, the UMI consensuses were aligned to TRA and TRB V and J templates and assembled into clonotypes. A clonotype was counted as expanded or contracted only if both edgeR and NoisET called the change significant, with noise models trained on biological replicates. For edgeR calls, the cutoffs were a false discovery rate-adjusted p below 0.01 and a log2 fold-change threshold of 1. As an exploratory analysis of dynamics, max-normalized trajectories of the 1000 most abundant clonotypes were examined by PCA with hierarchical clustering. Separately sequenced CD4+ and CD8+ repertoires were used to assign a CD4 or CD8 phenotype to each responding clone. TCRdb reprocessing: public reads trimmed at Q25 with fastp, clones called with MiXCR, in-frame beta chains kept. CDR3 protein duplicates are merged, each entry listing the most common genes and DNA. It is TCRdb's table, rather than the study itself, that gives the V and J calls and clone size. Present in this sample are 50,000 to 70,000 distinct CDR3 sequences, 10% to 15% of which were seen just once. The ten largest clonotypes hold under 30% of the sample.

The receptor was derived from a man aged 18 to 29 who had mild COVID-19 (a few samples of this study predate the infection). The sample titles of this study are shuffled in the database, so cell type and time point are left out; the donor was told from shared clones. Input material: PBMCs or a T cell subset sorted from them (not recorded which).

DNA sequence: TGCGCCAGCAGTGAGTCCGCGAGTAATGAAAAACTGTTTTTT. It encodes CASSESASNEKLFF. The V gene is TRBV10-1 and the J gene is TRBJ1-4, with no reliable assignment of the D segment. The CDR3 contains 14 residues, cysteine and phenylalanine counted. CDR3 DNA is the only sequence kept; it has 42 bases, read in frame from the first base. V gives up 0 bases and J gives up 4 bases, and the segment between their germline ends measures 6 bases. CDR1 and CDR2, looked up from the germline V gene (reference sequence), are WNHNN and SYGVQD.